Listed below are T cell receptor beta chains from one sample, sequenced in a study of lung T cells in sarcoidosis with Löfgren's syndrome. MiXCR, applied by TCRdb to the reads, yields one record per CDR3 protein. The sample consists of a few thousand distinct CDR3 sequences, roughly a fifth of them appearing once. The sequenced sample was CD4+ T cells from bronchoalveolar lavage. These receptors originate from a human donor with sarcoidosis (Löfgren's syndrome or another form), or a control subject (not recorded which). Each CDR3 is given with its conserved first and last residue. A D gene is named only where the DNA matches it firmly. The size field is filled for only some rows; it gives once, few, many or a size class.

abundance: medium-sized
d_gene: -
v_gene: TRBV5-1
j_gene: TRBJ2-7
CDR3aa: CASSWDKAYEQYF
CDR3nt: TGCGCCAGCAGTTGGGACAAAGCCTACGAGCAGTACTTC

abundance: large
d_gene: -
v_gene: TRBV28
j_gene: TRBJ2-7
CDR3aa: CASSVQRTDSYEQYF
CDR3nt: TGTGCCAGCAGTGTCCAAAGGACCGACTCCTACGAGCAGTACTTC

abundance: large
d_gene: TRBD2
v_gene: TRBV4-1
j_gene: TRBJ2-3
CDR3aa: CASSQEVAGVSTDTQYF
CDR3nt: TGCGCCAGCAGCCAAGAGGTAGCGGGAGTCAGCACAGATACGCAGTATTTT

abundance: medium-sized
d_gene: -
v_gene: TRBV28
j_gene: TRBJ1-2
CDR3aa: CASSYSSGAGVLNRYTF
CDR3nt: TGTGCCAGCAGCTACTCCTCAGGGGCGGGGGTCCTGAATCGCTACACCTTC

abundance: many
d_gene: -
v_gene: TRBV4-1
j_gene: TRBJ1-6
CDR3aa: CASSHRDPGSPLHF
CDR3nt: TGCGCCAGCAGCCATAGGGACCCAGGATCACCCCTCCACTTT

abundance: large
d_gene: -
v_gene: TRBV6-1
j_gene: TRBJ2-3
CDR3aa: CASRDGLTDTQYF
CDR3nt: TGTGCCAGCAGGGACGGATTAACAGATACGCAGTATTTT

abundance: large
d_gene: -
v_gene: TRBV27
j_gene: TRBJ2-7
CDR3aa: CASSSSGTPGDEQYF
CDR3nt: TGTGCCAGCAGTTCGTCCGGGACCCCAGGCGACGAGCAGTACTTC

abundance: many
d_gene: TRBD2
v_gene: TRBV11-2
j_gene: TRBJ2-1
CDR3aa: CASSLERLAGVGEQFF
CDR3nt: TGTGCCAGCAGCTTAGAAAGACTAGCGGGAGTCGGTGAGCAGTTCTTC

abundance: medium-sized
d_gene: -
v_gene: TRBV18
j_gene: TRBJ1-6
CDR3aa: CASSPQGRDSPLHF
CDR3nt: TGTGCCAGCTCACCACAAGGGCGGGATTCACCCCTCCACTTT

abundance: many
d_gene: TRBD1
v_gene: TRBV6-1
j_gene: TRBJ1-2
CDR3aa: CASSPGQGRSGYTF
CDR3nt: TGTGCCAGCAGTCCGGGACAGGGGCGGTCTGGCTACACCTTC

abundance: -
d_gene: TRBD2
v_gene: TRBV5-6
j_gene: TRBJ2-1
CDR3aa: CASGLSPGTNRYNEQFF
CDR3nt: TGTGCCAGCGGCCTCTCCCCCGGGACTAACCGCTACAATGAGCAGTTCTTC

abundance: medium-sized
d_gene: -
v_gene: TRBV4-1
j_gene: TRBJ2-7
CDR3aa: CASSQFGGTYEQYF
CDR3nt: TGCGCCAGCAGCCAATTTGGGGGGACCTACGAGCAGTACTTC

abundance: medium-sized
d_gene: -
v_gene: TRBV2
j_gene: TRBJ1-1
CDR3aa: CASSDLSLNTEAFF
CDR3nt: TGTGCCAGCAGTGACCTCTCGCTGAACACTGAAGCTTTCTTT

abundance: many
d_gene: -
v_gene: TRBV6-1
j_gene: TRBJ2-7
CDR3aa: CASSEIDYEQYF
CDR3nt: TGTGCCAGCAGTGAAATAGATTACGAGCAGTACTTC

abundance: large
d_gene: -
v_gene: TRBV7-2
j_gene: TRBJ1-1
CDR3aa: CASSLRRAAEAFF
CDR3nt: TGTGCCAGCAGCTTACGGCGGGCCGCTGAAGCTTTCTTT

abundance: large
d_gene: TRBD2
v_gene: TRBV27
j_gene: TRBJ2-5
CDR3aa: CASSQGLAGTRQTQYF
CDR3nt: TGTGCCAGCAGTCAAGGACTAGCGGGCACTCGACAGACCCAGTACTTC

abundance: many
d_gene: -
v_gene: TRBV7-2
j_gene: TRBJ2-5
CDR3aa: CASSLGRSLETQYF
CDR3nt: TGTGCCAGCAGCTTAGGTCGCAGTCTAGAGACCCAGTACTTC

abundance: medium-sized
d_gene: -
v_gene: TRBV10-3
j_gene: TRBJ1-6
CDR3aa: CAISSQGTYNSPLHF
CDR3nt: TGTGCCATCAGCTCTCAGGGAACCTATAATTCACCCCTCCACTTT

abundance: many
d_gene: TRBD2
v_gene: TRBV28
j_gene: TRBJ2-7
CDR3aa: CASSLNTRTSGGLTPSYEQYF
CDR3nt: TGTGCCAGCAGTTTAAATACCCGGACTAGCGGGGGCCTTACGCCCTCCTACGAGCAGTACTTC

abundance: many
d_gene: TRBD2
v_gene: TRBV7-3
j_gene: TRBJ2-3
CDR3aa: CASSSRLAGDRDTQYF
CDR3nt: TGTGCCAGCAGCTCCCGACTAGCGGGGGACCGAGATACGCAGTATTTT

abundance: few
d_gene: TRBD1
v_gene: TRBV2
j_gene: TRBJ2-5
CDR3aa: CASSHPTGGETQYF
CDR3nt: TGTGCCAGCTCCCATCCCACAGGGGGGGAGACCCAGTACTTC

abundance: medium-sized
d_gene: TRBD1
v_gene: TRBV5-1
j_gene: TRBJ2-7
CDR3aa: CASSITGDSYEQYF
CDR3nt: TGCGCCAGCAGCATAACAGGGGACTCCTACGAGCAGTACTTC

abundance: few
d_gene: TRBD2
v_gene: TRBV28
j_gene: TRBJ2-1
CDR3aa: CASSLLAGGSNEQFF
CDR3nt: TGCGCCAGCAGTTTACTCGCGGGGGGTAGCAATGAGCAGTTCTTC

abundance: many
d_gene: -
v_gene: TRBV19
j_gene: TRBJ2-7
CDR3aa: CASSHRDILYEQYF
CDR3nt: TGTGCCAGTAGTCACCGGGACATACTCTACGAGCAGTACTTC

abundance: medium-sized
d_gene: -
v_gene: TRBV2
j_gene: TRBJ2-1
CDR3aa: CASRTSGSSYNEQFF
CDR3nt: TGTGCCAGCAGAACTAGTGGTAGCTCCTACAATGAGCAGTTCTTC

abundance: medium-sized
d_gene: -
v_gene: TRBV2
j_gene: TRBJ1-2
CDR3aa: CASRPQTDYYGYTF
CDR3nt: TGTGCCAGCAGGCCCCAGACAGATTACTATGGCTACACCTTC

abundance: many
d_gene: -
v_gene: TRBV7-9
j_gene: TRBJ2-5
CDR3aa: CASSLRTEQETQYF
CDR3nt: TGTGCCAGCAGCTTAAGGACAGAACAAGAGACCCAGTACTTC

abundance: -
d_gene: -
v_gene: TRBV7-2
j_gene: TRBJ2-3
CDR3aa: CASSLVVTADTQYF
CDR3nt: TGTGCCAGCAGCTTAGTTGTCACCGCTGATACGCAGTATTTT

abundance: -
d_gene: -
v_gene: TRBV9
j_gene: TRBJ2-7
CDR3aa: CASSRDNYEQYF
CDR3nt: TGTGCCAGCAGCCGGGACAACTACGAGCAGTACTTC

abundance: -
d_gene: -
v_gene: TRBV5-4
j_gene: TRBJ1-1
CDR3aa: CASSGGMTNTEAFF
CDR3nt: TGTGCCAGCAGCGGGGGCATGACGAACACTGAAGCTTTCTTT

abundance: many
d_gene: TRBD2
v_gene: TRBV11-1
j_gene: TRBJ2-1
CDR3aa: CASSLNGGGFYNEQFF
CDR3nt: TGTGCCAGCAGCTTAAATGGCGGGGGATTTTACAATGAGCAGTTCTTC

abundance: -
d_gene: TRBD2
v_gene: TRBV6-2/TRBV6-3
j_gene: TRBJ2-1
CDR3aa: CASRYRSSGILEQFF
CDR3nt: TGTGCCAGCAGGTATAGGTCTAGCGGGATCTTGGAGCAGTTCTTC

abundance: once
d_gene: -
v_gene: TRBV11-1
j_gene: TRBJ1-2
CDR3aa: CAGSCRDYGYTF
CDR3nt: TGTGCCGGCAGCTGCAGGGACTATGGCTACACCTTC

abundance: -
d_gene: -
v_gene: TRBV12-3/TRBV12-4
j_gene: TRBJ2-1
CDR3aa: CASSPVSGSCNEQFF
CDR3nt: TGTGCCAGCAGTCCGGTTTCGGGGTCCTGCAATGAGCAGTTCTTC

abundance: many
d_gene: TRBD2
v_gene: TRBV7-9
j_gene: TRBJ2-5
CDR3aa: CASSSAGGKETQYF
CDR3nt: TGTGCCAGCAGCTCAGCGGGGGGGAAAGAGACCCAGTACTTC

abundance: large
d_gene: -
v_gene: TRBV7-8
j_gene: TRBJ2-3
CDR3aa: CASSHPGAASTDTQYF
CDR3nt: TGTGCCAGCAGCCACCCGGGGGCCGCTAGCACAGATACGCAGTATTTT

abundance: many
d_gene: -
v_gene: TRBV7-9
j_gene: TRBJ2-1
CDR3aa: CASSLHDNEQFF
CDR3nt: TGTGCCAGCAGCTTACACGACAATGAGCAGTTCTTC

abundance: many
d_gene: TRBD2
v_gene: TRBV20-1
j_gene: TRBJ2-7
CDR3aa: CSARPGGPPEQYF
CDR3nt: TGCAGTGCCCGTCCGGGGGGGCCGCCCGAGCAGTACTTC

abundance: many
d_gene: -
v_gene: TRBV7-9
j_gene: TRBJ2-3
CDR3aa: CASSSAASGDTQYF
CDR3nt: TGTGCCAGCAGCTCCGCGGCGAGCGGGGATACGCAGTATTTT

abundance: medium-sized
d_gene: -
v_gene: TRBV28
j_gene: TRBJ2-7
CDR3aa: CASRPGGTLKGTYEQYF
CDR3nt: TGTGCCAGCAGACCCGGGGGCACCCTCAAAGGGACCTACGAGCAGTACTTC

abundance: large
d_gene: -
v_gene: TRBV3-1
j_gene: TRBJ2-6
CDR3aa: CASSLRGSSGANVLTF
CDR3nt: TGTGCCAGCAGCCTCCGGGGGAGCTCTGGGGCCAACGTCCTGACTTTC

abundance: -
d_gene: -
v_gene: TRBV2
j_gene: TRBJ1-5
CDR3aa: CASNELGRDQPQHF
CDR3nt: TGTGCCAGCAATGAACTGGGGCGGGATCAGCCCCAGCATTTT

abundance: medium-sized
d_gene: -
v_gene: TRBV15
j_gene: TRBJ1-4
CDR3aa: CATSREILGQTFF
CDR3nt: TGTGCCACCAGCAGAGAGATACTTGGCCAGACGTTTTTT

abundance: medium-sized
d_gene: -
v_gene: TRBV7-9
j_gene: TRBJ2-2
CDR3aa: CASSLFRDLAGELFF
CDR3nt: TGTGCCAGCAGCTTATTCCGGGATTTGGCCGGGGAGCTGTTTTTT

abundance: many
d_gene: -
v_gene: TRBV7-2
j_gene: TRBJ2-7
CDR3aa: CASSFATGEGYEQYF
CDR3nt: TGTGCCAGCAGCTTTGCGACAGGGGAGGGCTACGAGCAGTACTTC

abundance: -
d_gene: TRBD2
v_gene: TRBV10-3
j_gene: TRBJ2-2
CDR3aa: CAISDGSGGRNTGELFF
CDR3nt: TGTGCCATCAGTGACGGTAGCGGGGGCCGAAACACCGGGGAGCTGTTTTTT

abundance: large
d_gene: -
v_gene: TRBV7-2
j_gene: TRBJ2-1
CDR3aa: CASSLTLSSYNEQFF
CDR3nt: TGTGCCAGCAGCTTGACCCTGAGCTCCTACAATGAGCAGTTCTTC

abundance: large
d_gene: -
v_gene: TRBV15
j_gene: TRBJ2-3
CDR3aa: CATSRGGGTRDTQYF
CDR3nt: TGTGCCACCAGCAGAGGGGGGGGCACTAGGGATACGCAGTATTTT

abundance: -
d_gene: TRBD1
v_gene: TRBV3-1
j_gene: TRBJ1-1
CDR3aa: CASARGRDTEAFF
CDR3nt: TGTGCCAGCGCTAGGGGGCGGGACACTGAAGCTTTCTTT

abundance: medium-sized
d_gene: -
v_gene: TRBV2
j_gene: TRBJ1-4
CDR3aa: CASSEQGNEKLFF
CDR3nt: TGTGCCAGCAGCGAACAGGGAAATGAAAAACTGTTTTTT

abundance: many
d_gene: -
v_gene: TRBV18
j_gene: TRBJ2-7
CDR3aa: CASSPGTITYEQYF
CDR3nt: TGTGCCAGCTCACCAGGGACCATCACCTACGAGCAGTACTTC

abundance: large
d_gene: -
v_gene: TRBV27
j_gene: TRBJ1-2
CDR3aa: CASHPVGGGGYTF
CDR3nt: TGTGCCAGCCACCCTGTCGGAGGGGGGGGCTACACCTTC

abundance: medium-sized
d_gene: -
v_gene: TRBV20-1
j_gene: TRBJ2-1
CDR3aa: CSASDGGRLYNEQFF
CDR3nt: TGCAGTGCTAGCGACGGTGGCAGGCTTTACAATGAGCAGTTCTTC

abundance: medium-sized
d_gene: TRBD2
v_gene: TRBV28
j_gene: TRBJ2-1
CDR3aa: CASSLLAGGNNEQFF
CDR3nt: TGTGCCAGCAGTTTACTCGCGGGGGGTAACAATGAGCAGTTCTTC